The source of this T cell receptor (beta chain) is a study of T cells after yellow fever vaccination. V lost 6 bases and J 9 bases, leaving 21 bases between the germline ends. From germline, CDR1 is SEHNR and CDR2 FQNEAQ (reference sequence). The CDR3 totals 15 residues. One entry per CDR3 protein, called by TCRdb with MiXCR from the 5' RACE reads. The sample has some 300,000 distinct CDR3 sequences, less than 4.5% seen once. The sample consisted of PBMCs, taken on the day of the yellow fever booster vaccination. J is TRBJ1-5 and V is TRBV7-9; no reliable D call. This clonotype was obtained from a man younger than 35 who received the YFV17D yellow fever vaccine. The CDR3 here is CASSLSPGPPGPQHF. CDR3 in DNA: TGTGCCAGCAGTTTAAGCCCCGGGCCACCCGGGCCCCAGCATTTT.